A single sample is the source of the 18 T cell receptor beta chains below, sequenced in a study of T cell responses to AZD1222 COVID-19 vaccine. Profiling relied on immunoSEQ multiplex PCR, and the TCRdb table lists in-frame clones only, not all of them. The table has approximately 82,000 clones, more than 85% seen once; the top ten hold around 3.2%. Sample: peripheral blood, taken 28 days after the second AZD1222 dose. These receptors were obtained from an adult who received the AZD1222 COVID-19 vaccine.

This clone has only a few counts. The J gene is TRBJ2-1, the V gene TRBV28; 12 nucleotides agree with TRBD2. CDR1 and CDR2 from the germline V gene are MDHEN and SYDVKM. Trimming took 5 bases from V and 3 from J; bases not matched to a gene: 2. The CDR3 runs to 15 residues. Here the CDR3 DNA reads TGTGCCAGCAGTCTAGCGGGGGGGTACTACAATGAGCAGTTCTTC. Translated: CASSLAGGYYNEQFF.

J is TRBJ1-1 and V is TRBV6-5; D not resolved. The CDR3 totals 15 residues. V lost 0 bases and J 9 bases, leaving 17 bases between the germline ends. Germline CDR1 is MNHEY and CDR2 is SVGAGI. CDR3 DNA sequence: TGTGCCAGCAGTTACTCTCCCGGACGTGAACAAAAAGCTTTCTTT. It encodes CASSYSPGREQKAFF.

The V call is TRBV6-5, the J call TRBJ1-2; 10 bases map to TRBD1. The CDR3 sequence is 14 residues long. CDR1 and CDR2 from the germline V gene are MNHEY and SVGAGI. J gave up 5 bases and V 6 bases, and 6 bases lay outside the gene matches. CDR3 residues: CASRRTGQGYGYTF. The CDR3 DNA reads as TGTGCCAGCAGAAGAACGGGACAGGGGTATGGCTACACCTTC.

The rearrangement joins TRBV2 to TRBJ2-7; 8 nucleotides match TRBD2. J was trimmed by 0 bases and V by 6 bases; bases with no gene match: 16. The CDR3 has 18 residues. Germline V gives CDR1 SNHLY, CDR2 FYNNEI. CDR3 DNA sequence: TGTGCCAGCAGCGGGCGTGGTAGCGGGGTTTCCGGCTCCTACGAGCAGTACTTC. This sequence encodes CASSGRGSGVSGSYEQYF.

On this clone: The sample carries other DNA sequences with the same CDR3. The V call is TRBV12-3 or TRBV12-4, the J call TRBJ1-1; D not certain. The length of the CDR3 is 13 residues. V lost 6 bases and J lost 1, with 9 bases in between. The DNA of the CDR3 is TGTGCCAGCAGACTTACAGCGAACACTGAAGCTTTCTTT. Protein: CASRLTANTEAFF.

V gene TRBV7-9 combines with J gene TRBJ1-5, with a weak D call TRBD1 (5 bases). Germline V gives CDR1 SEHNR, CDR2 FQNEAQ (reference sequence). The CDR3 sequence is 13 residues long. Deletions cut 5 bases from V and 6 bases from J, with 11 bases between. The CDR3 loop is CASSLSGSQPQHF. The CDR3 nucleotides read TGTGCCAGCAGCCTTTCAGGGAGTCAGCCCCAGCATTTT.

V gene TRBV30 combines with J gene TRBJ1-2; D unresolved. This CDR3 is 14 amino acids long. The V gene's germline CDR1 is GTSNPN and CDR2 SVGIG (reference sequence). Trimming shortened V by 0 bases and J by 6 bases, and 14 bases separated the two germline ends. CDR3 in amino acids: CAWSVHRGIDGYTF. The CDR3 DNA sequence: TGTGCCTGGAGTGTACATCGGGGAATCGATGGCTACACCTTC.

The chain combines TRBV7-8 with TRBJ1-3; D is possibly TRBD1 (6 bases). CDR3 length: 16 residues. Germline V gene sequence: CDR1 SGHVS, CDR2 FQNEAQ. The V end was cut by 3 bases, the J end by 2 bases, with 14 bases between. This CDR3 is CASSFRLGATGNTIYF. CDR3 DNA: TGTGCCAGCAGCTTTCGTCTGGGGGCGACTGGAAACACCATATATTTT.

The chain couples TRBV2 to TRBJ1-2, with no clear D. The CDR3 runs to 14 residues. Germline V CDR1 and CDR2: SNHLY, FYNNEI. V was cut by 6 bases and J by 1 base, with 12 bases left in between. The CDR3 coding sequence is TGTGCCAGCAGAAGGGCCAGGAATAACTATGGCTACACCTTC. It translates to CASRRARNNYGYTF. The full variable domain, rest sourced from reference TRBV2 and TRBJ1-2, is EPEVTQTPSHQVTQMGQEVILRCVPISNHLYFYWYRQILGQKVEFLVSFYNNEISEKSEIFDDQFSVERPDGSNFTLKIRSTKLEDSAMYFCASRRARNNYGYTFGSGTRLTVV.

This clone has a handful of counts. The chain links TRBV3-1 (or the pseudogene TRBV3-2) to TRBJ2-7, with TRBD1 matching over 7 bases. The germline CDR1 and CDR2 sequences are LGHDT and YNNKEL (reference sequence). V gave up 1 base and J gave up 6 bases; unmatched junction bases: 9. This CDR3 spans 15 amino acids. This chain's CDR3 is CASSQGDRYHGEQYF. As DNA, the CDR3 is TGTGCCAGCAGCCAAGGGGACAGATACCACGGCGAGCAGTACTTC.

This chain connects TRBV10-3 to TRBJ2-1, with 7 bases aligning to TRBD2. The J segment lost 11 bases and the V segment lost 6 bases, leaving 16 bases of the junction unmatched. The CDR3 consists of 15 residues. The germline CDR1 and CDR2 sequences are ENHRY and SYGVKD. CDR3: CAISAGTTPTRQQFF. DNA for the CDR3: TGTGCCATCAGCGCCGGGACTACCCCTACGAGGCAGCAGTTCTTC.

This sequence joins TRBV5-1 and TRBJ1-4, with 7 bases matching TRBD1. The V gene's germline CDR1 is SGHRS and CDR2 YFSETQ. This CDR3 region has 15 residues. V lost 0 bases to trimming and J lost 5 bases; unmatched junction nucleotides: 4. Here the CDR3 DNA reads TGCGCCAGCAGCTTGGGGGGACAGCTGAATGAAAAACTGTTTTTT. The encoded protein is CASSLGGQLNEKLFF.

The CDR3 DNA follows: TGTGCCAGCACGGTGAGGGGAGAAGTCCTAAACACCGGGGAGCTGTTTTTT. This translates into CASTVRGEVLNTGELFF. The chain links TRBV11-2 to TRBJ2-2; D tentatively fits TRBD1 or TRBD2 (5 bases each). The germline V and J ends were trimmed by 7 bases and 2 bases, with 20 bases remaining between them. The CDR3 sequence is 17 residues long. CDR1 is SGHAT, CDR2 FQNNGV, per germline.

The chain joins TRBV2 to TRBJ2-5; a weak D match, TRBD2 (6 bases). Trimming took off 6 bases at V and 5 bases at J, with 13 bases between the two ends. Per germline, CDR1 SNHLY and CDR2 FYNNEI. The CDR3 has 13 residues. CDR3 DNA: TGTGCCAGCAGCGGGGGTCCTCGGGAGACCCAGTACTTC. Protein: CASSGGPRETQYF.

The chain employs TRBV19 and TRBJ2-7, with D unclear. This CDR3 comprises 17 residues. CDR1 and CDR2 from the germline V gene are LNHDA and SQIVND (reference sequence). V lost 3 bases, J lost 2 bases, and 20 bases lay in between. The CDR3 region is CASSIGHLGLSPYEQYF. The CDR3 DNA sequence: TGTGCCAGTAGTATTGGGCACTTGGGGTTGTCCCCCTACGAGCAGTACTTC.

J is TRBJ2-4 and V is TRBV11-1; D is perhaps TRBD1 or TRBD2 (6 bases each). The CDR3 is 16 amino acids. Germline V lookup: CDR1 SGHAT, CDR2 FQDESV (reference sequence). V was clipped by 1 base and J by 0 bases, with 10 bases between them. The CDR3 DNA reads TGTGCCAGCAGCTTAGGGAGGGGACAAGCCAAAAACATTCAGTACTTC. It is translated as CASSLGRGQAKNIQYF.

This clone was detected only once. The rearrangement uses TRBV11-1 and TRBJ1-2, with a weak D call TRBD1 (6 bases). Germline CDR1 is SGHAT and CDR2 is FQDESV (reference sequence). There are 14 residues in the CDR3. The V end lost 3 bases, the J end lost 0 bases, and 8 bases lay between the germline ends. CDR3 region: CASSLDSTNYGYTF. The CDR3 nucleotides read TGTGCCAGCAGCTTGGACAGCACTAACTATGGCTACACCTTC.

The chain has TRBV6-2 or TRBV6-3 and TRBJ2-1, with TRBD2 matching 11 bases. V lost 4 bases, J lost 9 bases, and 8 bases stayed unmatched. The germline CDR1 and CDR2 sequences are MNHEY and SVGEGT. This CDR3 has 15 residues. DNA for the CDR3: TGTGCCAGCAGTTCTACTAGCGGGGGTATCGGTGAGCAGTTCTTC. As protein: CASSSTSGGIGEQFF.